A single sample gave rise to the 24 T cell receptor beta chains below, sequenced in a study of blood T cells in healthy people across ages (dated by TCRdb to between 2014 and 2017). The library was built by means of 5' RACE. The instrument given in TCRdb is Illumina HiSeq 2500. A second PCR of roughly 7 to 11 cycles was performed with a sample-barcoded 5' primer and a J-beta primer mix. The raw public data were reprocessed by TCRdb itself: fastp quality trimming at Q25, MiXCR clonotype calling, in-frame beta chains only. For every CDR3 protein sequence, its rows merge into one entry that carries the most common genes and DNA. The sample table records about 1.1 million distinct CDR3 sequences; 30% to 40% of these occur just once. Together, the top ten hold approximately 14% of the sample. The material sequenced was blood. The source is a young man in good health.

Concerning this clonotype itself: Compared with germline, one end of the junction differs, possibly owing to a read error. This rearrangement joins TRBV12-3 or TRBV12-4 to TRBJ1-2; perhaps TRBD1 as D (5 bases). This CDR3 has 14 amino acids. The CDR3 region is CASSLRQGNYGHTF. CDR3 coding DNA: TGTGCCAGCAGTTTGCGGCAGGGCAACTATGGCCACACCTTC.

This clonotype was seen a handful of times. The J gene is TRBJ2-3, the V gene TRBV7-9, with D tentatively TRBD2 (6 bases). Trimming took off 5 bases at V and 4 bases at J, with 31 bases between the two ends. This CDR3 has 20 amino acids. Germline CDR1 reads SEHNR; CDR2 reads FQNEAQ (reference sequence). Here the CDR3 DNA reads TGTGCCAGCAGCCGTCCAGCCGGGACTTTATTTCAGGGCCAGTCAGATACGCAGTATTTT. Amino acid sequence: CASSRPAGTLFQGQSDTQYF.

This chain links TRBV19 with TRBJ2-3, with TRBD1 matching over 10 bases. Trimming removed 4 bases from V and 7 bases from J; junction bases left unmatched: 11. CDR1 LNHDA and CDR2 SQIVND come from the germline V gene (reference sequence). The CDR3 loop spans 16 amino acids. The CDR3 loop reads CASSTVRDRGKNTQYF. CDR3 nucleotides: TGTGCCAGTAGTACGGTCCGGGACAGGGGTAAGAATACGCAGTATTTT. The variable domain in full, with the rest retrieved from reference TRBV19 and TRBJ2-3, is DGGITQSPKYLFRKEGQNVTLSCEQNLNHDAMYWYRQDPGQGLRLIYYSQIVNDFQKGDIAEGYSVSREKKESFPLTVTSAQKNPTAFYLCASSTVRDRGKNTQYFGPGTRLTVL.

Concerning this clonotype itself: Being one base from a much bigger clone, this may be a read error. The V call is TRBV9, the J call TRBJ2-3; 7 nucleotides align to TRBD2. Per germline, CDR1 SGDLS and CDR2 YYNGEE. The CDR3 runs 15 residues. CDR3 coding DNA: TGTGCCAGCAGCGTCTGGGGAGGGCACACAGATCCGCAGTATTTT. Protein sequence: CASSVWGGHTDPQYF.

The chain joins TRBV5-1 to TRBJ2-5; tentatively, D is TRBD1 (5 bases). Germline V CDR1 and CDR2: SGHRS, YFSETQ. V gave up 3 bases and J gave up 2 bases, with 11 bases separating them. The length of the CDR3 is 14 residues. This chain's CDR3 is CASSSRVGQETQYF. CDR3 in DNA: TGCGCCAGCAGCTCCAGGGTTGGGCAAGAGACCCAGTACTTC.

As to this clonotype: This sequence may be a read error, since a much larger clone differs from it by one base. The chain couples TRBV3-1 to TRBJ1-2; TRBD1 matches at 9 bases. The CDR3 runs 16 residues. Unmatched junction bases numbered 6, after V lost 0 bases and J lost 4 bases. Germline V gene sequence: CDR1 LGHDT, CDR2 YNNKEL (reference sequence). As DNA, the CDR3 is TGTGCCAGCAGCCAAGATGCGGGACAGGGTCTCTATGGCTACACCTTC. Translation gives CASSQDAGQGLYGYTF.

This clonotype showed up just a few times. CDR3 region: CASLRGGSTDTQYF. For the CDR3, the DNA is TGTGCCAGCTTGAGAGGCGGGAGCACAGATACGCAGTATTTT. This sequence joins TRBV6-6 and TRBJ2-3; D may be TRBD2 (5 bases). The CDR3 covers 14 residues. The V end was cut by 8 bases, the J end by 0 bases, with 12 bases between. Germline V gene lookup returns CDR1 MNHNY and CDR2 SVGAGI (reference sequence).

This sequence joins TRBV7-3 and TRBJ2-1; weak D call: TRBD2 (5 bases). With 4 bases removed from V and 2 bases from J, the gap between germline ends came to 15 bases. This CDR3 is built from 16 residues. Germline loops: CDR1 SGHTA, CDR2 FQGTGA. CDR3 residues: CASSSQAGRPYNEQFF. CDR3 bases: TGTGCCAGCAGCTCTCAGGCGGGCAGACCCTACAATGAGCAGTTCTTC.

This clonotype was detected only a few times. The chain couples TRBV10-3 to TRBJ1-1; D remains unclear. This CDR3 spans 14 amino acids. The ends were cut back, 5 bases at V and 1 base at J, with 11 bases in the middle. Per the germline V gene, CDR1 is ENHRY and CDR2 is SYGVKD. The CDR3 DNA is TGTGCCATCAGTCCGGACGGCGAGAACACTGAAGCTTTCTTT. Translation gives CAISPDGENTEAFF.

This chain connects TRBV27 to TRBJ2-5; 8 bases align to TRBD1. The germline CDR1 and CDR2 sequences are MNHEY and SMNVEV (reference sequence). The CDR3 runs 14 residues. Trimming removed 3 bases from V and 4 bases from J; junction bases left unmatched: 4. The CDR3 reads CASSLTTGVETQYF. The CDR3, as DNA: TGTGCCAGCAGTTTGACGACAGGGGTAGAGACCCAGTACTTC.

This chain links TRBV9 with TRBJ2-1; 7 bases are a match to TRBD1. V shed 0 bases, J shed 1 base, and the junction held 4 bases outside the gene matches. The germline gives CDR1 SGDLS, CDR2 YYNGEE. There are 16 residues in the CDR3. This CDR3 reads CASSVEGGQSYNEQFF. The CDR3 nucleotides read TGTGCCAGCAGCGTAGAAGGGGGACAGTCCTACAATGAGCAGTTCTTC.

The chain has TRBV20-1 and TRBJ1-2, with 7 bases identical to TRBD1. The CDR3 totals 14 residues. In germline, CDR1 is DFQATT, CDR2 SNEGSKA (reference sequence). V was clipped by 5 bases and J by 7 bases; unmatched bases: 13. CDR3 in DNA: TGCAGTGCTCTGCAGACAGGGCGGGGGAGTGGCTACACCTTC. Encoded protein: CSALQTGRGSGYTF.

This clonotype was counted a few times. The gene calls are TRBV15 and TRBJ2-2; D remains ambiguous. Looked up from germline, CDR1 is LNHNV and CDR2 is YYDKDF (reference sequence). Trimming took 4 bases from V and 3 from J, leaving 15 bases between them. The CDR3 is made up of 16 amino acids. The CDR3 here is CATSMPQWNHTGELFF. The CDR3 region has the DNA TGTGCCACCAGCATGCCCCAGTGGAACCACACCGGGGAGCTGTTTTTT.

This clonotype was found a few times. The genes are TRBV25-1 and TRBJ2-3; 7 positions agree with TRBD1. The ends lost 10 bases at V and 2 bases at J; junction bases unmatched: 9. CDR1 and CDR2 from the germline V gene are MGHDK and SYGVNS. This CDR3 is 14 amino acids long. This CDR3 reads CATHPGTATDTQYF. CDR3 in DNA: TGTGCCACCCACCCCGGGACAGCCACAGATACGCAGTATTTT.

V usage is TRBV5-1 and J usage is TRBJ2-3, with no clear D. V shed 5 bases and J shed 3 bases, with 16 bases lying between them. The germline V gene encodes CDR1 SGHRS and CDR2 YFSETQ. There are 15 residues in the CDR3. The CDR3 region is CASRPSTLLTDTQYF. In DNA form, the CDR3 reads TGCGCCAGCAGGCCTTCCACCCTGCTGACAGATACGCAGTATTTT. The whole variable domain, remainder taken from reference TRBV5-1 and TRBJ2-3, is KAGVTQTPRYLIKTRGQQVTLSCSPISGHRSVSWYQQTPGQGLQFLFEYFSETQRNKGNFPGRFSGRQFSNSRSEMNVSTLELGDSALYLCASRPSTLLTDTQYFGPGTRLTVL.

This clonotype came up once. J is TRBJ1-2 and V is TRBV5-6; a possible D gene is TRBD1 (5 bases). Germline V lookup: CDR1 SGHDT, CDR2 YYEEEE. Deletions cut 3 bases from V and 7 bases from J, with 13 bases between. The CDR3 is 13 amino acids. The CDR3 here is CASSWDWGSGYTF. CDR3 DNA: TGTGCCAGCAGCTGGGACTGGGGGTCTGGCTACACCTTC. Looking up the rest from reference TRBV5-6 and TRBJ1-2 gives the full variable domain: DAGVTQSPTHLIKTRGQQVTLRCSPKSGHDTVSWYQQALGQGPQFIFQYYEEEERQRGNFPDRFSGHQFPNYSSELNVNALLLGDSALYLCASSWDWGSGYTFGSGTRLTVV.

Only a few counts were recorded for this clonotype. The rearrangement joins TRBV20-1 to TRBJ1-1, with D tentatively TRBD1 (5 bases). This CDR3 has 14 residues. The V and J ends lost 7 bases and 0 bases respectively, with 15 bases between them. Germline V gene sequence: CDR1 DFQATT, CDR2 SNEGSKA (reference sequence). The CDR3 nucleotides read TGCAGTGGCCAGCGGGGCAGCATGAACACTGAAGCTTTCTTT. Translated: CSGQRGSMNTEAFF.

This clonotype was detected only a few times. This rearrangement joins TRBV7-9 to TRBJ1-5; perhaps TRBD1 as D (5 bases). Germline V CDR1 and CDR2: SEHNR, FQNEAQ (reference sequence). The CDR3 contains 18 residues. The ends were cut back, 1 base at V and 0 bases at J, with 16 bases in the middle. CDR3 nucleotide sequence: TGTGCCAGCAGCTTAGGGGGCGAGACCCCATATAGCAATCAGCCCCAGCATTTT. It specifies CASSLGGETPYSNQPQHF.

This rearrangement joins TRBV20-1 to TRBJ1-5; unclear D gene. This CDR3 region has 13 residues. The V gene's germline CDR1 is DFQATT and CDR2 SNEGSKA (reference sequence). With 6 bases removed from V and 2 bases from J, the gap between germline ends came to 11 bases. The CDR3 loop is CSASFLGNQPQHF. The DNA for the CDR3 is TGCAGTGCCTCCTTTTTGGGCAATCAGCCCCAGCATTTT.

This chain connects TRBV9 to TRBJ1-2, with D unresolved. This CDR3 contains 12 residues. Deletions cut 5 bases from V and 6 bases from J, with 11 bases between. Germline V lookup: CDR1 SGDLS, CDR2 YYNGEE. CDR3 in amino acids: CASRRGRDGYTF. CDR3 in DNA: TGTGCCAGCAGGAGAGGGAGGGATGGCTACACCTTC.

The chain recombines TRBV3-1 with TRBJ2-6; D might be TRBD1 (6 bases). In germline, CDR1 is LGHDT, CDR2 YNNKEL (reference sequence). V shed 7 bases and J shed 0 bases, with 13 bases lying between them. This CDR3 has 16 residues. CDR3 bases: TGTGCCAGCACCGATATACAGGGCTCTGGGGCCAACGTCCTGACTTTC. Translating gives CASTDIQGSGANVLTF.

About this clonotype: One end of the junction fails to match germline, which may point to a read error. CDR3 nucleotide sequence: TGTGCCAGCCAGGGAAACTATGGCTACGCCTTC. This encodes CASQGNYGYAF. The rearrangement joins TRBV2 to TRBJ1-2; D perhaps matches TRBD1 (5 bases). There are 11 residues in the CDR3. From germline, CDR1 is SNHLY and CDR2 FYNNEI. Looking up the rest from reference TRBV2 and TRBJ1-2 gives the full variable domain: EPEVTQTPSHQVTQMGQEVILRCVPISNHLYFYWYRQILGQKVEFLVSFYNNEISEKSEIFDDQFSVERPDGSNFTLKIRSTKLEDSAMYFCASQGNYGYAFGSGTRLTVV.

This clonotype was recorded a few times. V gene TRBV29-1 combines with J gene TRBJ2-7; D perhaps matches TRBD2 (6 bases). Trimming stripped 7 bases from V and 4 bases from J, with 17 bases between. The CDR3 runs to 13 residues. CDR1 SQVTM and CDR2 ANQGSEA come from the germline V gene. The CDR3, as DNA: TGCAGCGCCCTAGGAGGGCCCTTATACGAGCAGTACTTC. Encoded protein: CSALGGPLYEQYF.

This chain uses TRBV21-1 with TRBJ1-5. TRBV21-1 is a known pseudogene. The CDR3 runs 17 residues. The CDR3 nucleotides are TGTGCCAGCAGCAAAGACCGGCAGGGAAGGAGCAATCAGCCCCGGCATTTT. Amino acid sequence: CASSKDRQGRSNQPRHF.